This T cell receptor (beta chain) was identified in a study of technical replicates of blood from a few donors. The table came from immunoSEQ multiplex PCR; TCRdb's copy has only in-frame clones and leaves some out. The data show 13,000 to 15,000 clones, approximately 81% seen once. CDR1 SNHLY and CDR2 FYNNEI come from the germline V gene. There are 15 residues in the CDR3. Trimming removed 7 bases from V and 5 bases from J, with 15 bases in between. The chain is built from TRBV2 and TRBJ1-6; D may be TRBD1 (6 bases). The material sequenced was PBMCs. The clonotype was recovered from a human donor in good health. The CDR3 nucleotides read TGTGCCAGCAAAGCTGGGAGACAGGATAATTCACCCCTCCACTTT. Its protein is CASKAGRQDNSPLHF.